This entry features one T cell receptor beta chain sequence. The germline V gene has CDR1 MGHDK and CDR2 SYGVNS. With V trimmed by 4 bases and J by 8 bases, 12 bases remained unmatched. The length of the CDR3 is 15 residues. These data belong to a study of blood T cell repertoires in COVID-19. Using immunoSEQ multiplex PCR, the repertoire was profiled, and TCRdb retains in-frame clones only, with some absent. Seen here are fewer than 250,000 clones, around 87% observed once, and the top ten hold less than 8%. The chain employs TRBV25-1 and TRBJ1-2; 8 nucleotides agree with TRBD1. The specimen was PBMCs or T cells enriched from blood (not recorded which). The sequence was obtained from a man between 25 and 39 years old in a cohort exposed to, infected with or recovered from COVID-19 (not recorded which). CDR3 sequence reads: CASSGSTGDLLGYTF. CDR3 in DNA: TGTGCCAGCAGTGGGTCGACAGGGGACCTCCTGGGCTACACCTTC.